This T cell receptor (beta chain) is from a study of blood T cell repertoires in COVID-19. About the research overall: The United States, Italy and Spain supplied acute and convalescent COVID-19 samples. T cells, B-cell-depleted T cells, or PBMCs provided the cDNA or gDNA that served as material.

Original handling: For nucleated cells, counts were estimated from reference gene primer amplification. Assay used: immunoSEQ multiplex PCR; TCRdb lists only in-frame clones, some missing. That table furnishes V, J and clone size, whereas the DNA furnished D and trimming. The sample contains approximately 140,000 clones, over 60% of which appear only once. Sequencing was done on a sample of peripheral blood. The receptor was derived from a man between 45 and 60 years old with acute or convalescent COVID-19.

The CDR3: CASSPEFETQYF. CDR3 sequence (DNA): TGCGCCAGCAGCCCCGAGTTCGAGACCCAGTACTTC. This chain connects TRBV5-1 to TRBJ2-5; D gene ambiguous. CDR1 SGHRS and CDR2 YFSETQ come from the germline V gene. The CDR3 extends over 12 amino acids. V lost 4 bases and J lost 5, with 9 bases in between.